The 29 T cell receptor beta chains given below trace back to one sample, sequenced in a study of OX40 agonist ivuxolimab in advanced cancers. Sequencing used immunoSEQ multiplex PCR; TCRdb keeps in-frame clones, though not all of them. Altogether around 15,000 clones are present, over 70% being singletons, with the ten largest covering around 12%. Sample: CD4+ or CD8+ T cells sorted from blood, taken in a trial of the OX40 agonist ivuxolimab. All receptors come from an adult with an advanced solid tumor such as melanoma, head and neck, liver or kidney cancer.

The chain recombines TRBV7-9 with TRBJ1-3; D unresolved. The germline gives CDR1 SEHNR, CDR2 FQNEAQ (reference sequence). Deletions cut 5 bases from V and 3 bases from J, with 11 bases between. The CDR3 contains 14 residues. CDR3 nucleotide sequence: TGTGCCAGCAGCCCTTTGGGGAGTGGAAACACCATATATTTT. Translation gives CASSPLGSGNTIYF.

This chain joins TRBV19 and TRBJ2-7; D is ambiguous. V was pared by 2 bases and J by 3 bases, with 14 bases between. The germline V gene has CDR1 LNHDA and CDR2 SQIVND (reference sequence). CDR3 length: 15 amino acids. The CDR3 DNA follows: TGTGCCAGTAGTATACAAGCAGACCTTAACTACGAGCAGTACTTC. Protein: CASSIQADLNYEQYF.

This chain links TRBV7-8 with TRBJ1-3, with D perhaps matching TRBD1 (5 bases). Germline loops: CDR1 SGHVS, CDR2 FQNEAQ. The CDR3 spans 15 residues. V dropped 5 bases and J dropped 1 base, with 12 bases sitting between them. CDR3 coding DNA: TGTGCCAGCAGCAAGACAGCCGCATCTGGAAACACCATATATTTT. Translating gives CASSKTAASGNTIYF.

This clone has just one count. At one boundary the junction diverges from the germline segment, which might be a read error. The chain has TRBV5-6 and TRBJ1-2; 10 bases fit TRBD1. Germline V gene data show CDR1 as SGHDT and CDR2 as YYEEEE. The CDR3 length is 11 residues. The CDR3 DNA reads as TGTGCCAGCAGCTTGGATGGGACAGGGGCCTTC. It yields the protein CASSLDGTGAF.

The genes are TRBV4-2 and TRBJ1-5, with 7 bases that match TRBD1. CDR3 size: 16 residues. Germline CDR1 reads LGHNA; CDR2 reads YNFKEQ. J gave up 0 bases and V 5 bases, and 7 bases lay outside the gene matches. Here the CDR3 DNA reads TGTGCCAGCAGCGGCGACAGGGCCCATAGCAATCAGCCCCAGCATTTT. Its protein product is CASSGDRAHSNQPQHF.

In its sample, this clone was seen a few times. J is TRBJ2-7 and V is TRBV21-1. TRBV21-1 is a listed pseudogene. CDR3 length equals 16 residues. CDR3 region: CASSKEGQSSSYEQYF. DNA of the CDR3: TGTGCCAGCAGCAAAGAGGGTCAGTCGAGCTCCTACGAGCAGTACTTC.

The chain links TRBV10-3 to TRBJ1-4; unclear D gene. The CDR3 extends over 16 amino acids. Between the trimmed V and J ends, which lost 2 bases and 3 bases, there was a span of 13 bases. Germline CDR1 is ENHRY and CDR2 is SYGVKD. The CDR3 nucleotides are TGTGCCATCAGTGAGGGGCCTGAATGGTCTAATGAAAAACTGTTTTTT. Translation gives CAISEGPEWSNEKLFF.

The chain couples TRBV6-9 to TRBJ2-3, with 8 nucleotides matching TRBD2. The CDR3 covers 15 residues. The germline V gene encodes CDR1 MNHGY and CDR2 SVAAGI. J was trimmed by 1 base and V by 4 bases; bases with no gene match: 4. Here the CDR3 reads CASSFLSGGTDTQYF. In nucleotides, the CDR3 is TGTGCCAGCAGTTTCCTTAGCGGGGGCACAGATACGCAGTATTTT.

The rearrangement joins TRBV7-6 to TRBJ2-7; weak D call: TRBD2 (6 bases). V was pared by 1 base and J by 3 bases, with 7 bases between. The CDR3 length is 13 residues. Germline V gene data show CDR1 as SGHVS and CDR2 as FNYEAQ. The CDR3 DNA follows: TGTGCCAGCAGCTTAGGGAGGGGCTACGAGCAGTACTTC. This translates into CASSLGRGYEQYF.

The chain links TRBV6-5 to TRBJ1-2; D might be TRBD1 (5 bases). The V end lost 4 bases, the J end lost 3 bases, and 9 bases lay between the germline ends. CDR1 and CDR2 from the germline V gene are MNHEY and SVGAGI. This CDR3 region has 13 residues. CDR3 loop: CASSWDGYYGYTF. CDR3 nucleotide sequence: TGTGCCAGCAGTTGGGACGGATACTATGGCTACACCTTC.

This clone was observed once. The rearrangement uses TRBV6-1 and TRBJ1-3; 8 nucleotides agree with TRBD1. The CDR3 runs to 15 residues. Germline CDR1 and CDR2: MNHNS and SASEGT. With V trimmed by 6 bases and J by 0 bases, 4 bases remained unmatched. DNA of the CDR3: TGTGCCAGCAGGGACAGGGAAGACTCTGGAAACACCATATATTTT. This translates into CASRDREDSGNTIYF.

The rearrangement links TRBV4-1 to TRBJ2-5, with 8 bases fitting TRBD2. Germline loops: CDR1 MGHRA, CDR2 YSYEKL. This CDR3 is built from 14 residues. V was clipped by 5 bases and J by 5 bases; unmatched bases: 7. DNA of the CDR3: TGCGCCAGCAGCGTACGCGGGGGGCAGGAGACCCAGTACTTC. Protein sequence: CASSVRGGQETQYF.

Details on this clone: Germline is not matched at one junction end, which may reflect a read error. CDR3 loop: CASSLGPRPVNAGELFF. The CDR3 DNA reads as TGTGCCAGCAGCTTAGGGCCGCGACCGGTGAACGCCGGGGAGCTGTTTTTT. The V and J genes are TRBV7-8 and TRBJ2-2; the D is unclear. This CDR3 has 17 amino acids. Germline values: CDR1 SGHVS, CDR2 FQNEAQ.

This clone was observed a few times. The chain links TRBV7-8 to TRBJ1-5; 10 bases are a match to TRBD1. The CDR3 sequence is 15 residues long. Germline V gene lookup returns CDR1 SGHVS and CDR2 FQNEAQ. The V gene end was trimmed by 4 bases and the J gene end by 7 bases; junction bases not matched to a gene: 7. As DNA, the CDR3 is TGTGCCAGCAGCTATACCGGGACAGGGGTCCAGCCCCAGCATTTT. This gives the protein CASSYTGTGVQPQHF.

The chain links TRBV2 to TRBJ1-1, with a tentative D call TRBD1 (5 bases). Germline V lookup: CDR1 SNHLY, CDR2 FYNNEI. The CDR3 sequence is 16 residues long. V lost 0 bases, J lost 3 bases, and 14 bases lay in between. Written as DNA, the CDR3 is TGTGCCAGCAGTGAAGCGCTTCAAGGAGGGGACACTGAAGCTTTCTTT. It specifies CASSEALQGGDTEAFF.

Details on this clone: A single base is all that separates this from a far larger clone, so a read error is likely. The sample carries other DNA sequences with the same CDR3. The V gene is TRBV5-5, the J gene TRBJ2-2; D remains unclear. Germline V gives CDR1 SGHKS, CDR2 YYEKEE (reference sequence). V was cut by 4 bases and J by 5 bases, with 6 bases left in between. The CDR3 covers 12 residues. CDR3 residues: CASSQGTGELFF. The CDR3 DNA sequence: TGTGCCAGCAGCCAAGGAACCGGGGAGCTGTTTTTT.

This sequence joins TRBV10-3 and TRBJ1-1; D is undetermined. Trimming shortened V by 6 bases and J by 1 base, and 9 bases separated the two germline ends. There are 13 residues in the CDR3. CDR1 ENHRY and CDR2 SYGVKD come from the germline V gene. CDR3 DNA: TGTGCCATCAGAGGAGGCCAGAACACTGAAGCTTTCTTT. The encoded protein is CAIRGGQNTEAFF.

The genes are TRBV13 and TRBJ2-3; TRBD1 agrees at 8 bases. The junction had 4 bases not matched to a gene; V was cut back by 5 bases and J by 0 bases. CDR3 length equals 15 residues. CDR1 is PRHDT, CDR2 FYEKMQ, per germline (reference sequence). The CDR3 sequence is CASSLTGGSTDTQYF. The CDR3 bases are TGTGCCAGCAGCCTCACAGGGGGAAGCACAGATACGCAGTATTTT.

J is TRBJ1-1 and V is TRBV5-8; no firm D call. Germline CDR1 and CDR2: SGHTS and YDEGEE. The CDR3 spans 14 residues. Trimming took 6 bases from V and 2 from J, leaving 14 bases between them. The CDR3, as DNA: TGTGCCAGCAACACCTTGCCAGTTAACACTGAAGCTTTCTTT. This encodes CASNTLPVNTEAFF. Together with reference TRBV5-8 and TRBJ1-1, the CDR3 gives the full variable domain: EAGVTQSPTHLIKTRGQQATLRCSPISGHTSVYWYQQALGLGLQFLLWYDEGEERNRGNFPPRFSGRQFPNYSSELNVNALELEDSALYLCASNTLPVNTEAFFGQGTRLTVV.

V gene TRBV4-1 combines with J gene TRBJ2-7; TRBD2 agrees at 8 bases. The CDR3 has 13 residues. The V gene's germline CDR1 is MGHRA and CDR2 YSYEKL. V shed 1 base and J 7 bases; nucleotides not matched to a gene: 3. DNA for the CDR3: TGCGCCAGCAGCCAAGCCTCGGGAGGGGAGCAGTACTTC. It specifies CASSQASGGEQYF.

The chain employs TRBV5-8 and TRBJ1-2; D is possibly TRBD1 (5 bases). V was shortened by 3 bases and J by 4 bases, with 7 bases between the two germline ends. The CDR3 contains 12 residues. Per the germline V gene, CDR1 is SGHTS and CDR2 is YDEGEE. The CDR3 sequence: CASSSGGYGYTF. The CDR3 DNA follows: TGTGCCAGCAGCTCTGGGGGCTATGGCTACACCTTC.

This clone is a singleton in its sample. The CDR3 nucleotides read TGTGCCAGCAGCTCTTACTCGGCTGAAGCTTTCTTT. Translation gives CASSSYSAEAFF. The chain couples TRBV5-6 to TRBJ1-1, with no clear D. Germline V gene sequence: CDR1 SGHDT, CDR2 YYEEEE. This CDR3 contains 12 residues. Trimming cost V 3 bases and J 6 bases, with 9 bases left between them.

The DNA for the CDR3 is TGTGCCAGCAGTTCGAACTATGGCTACACCTTC. Translating gives CASSSNYGYTF. This rearrangement joins TRBV6-5 to TRBJ1-2, with D unresolved. The CDR3 totals 11 residues. Between the trimmed V and J ends, which lost 4 bases and 2 bases, there was a span of 2 bases. The V gene's germline CDR1 is MNHEY and CDR2 SVGAGI.

The chain has TRBV13 and TRBJ1-1, with unresolved D. CDR1 is PRHDT, CDR2 FYEKMQ, per germline (reference sequence). The CDR3 loop spans 14 amino acids. V lost 1 base, J lost 5 bases, and 11 bases lay in between. The CDR3 loop reads CASSLVRVWTEAFF. CDR3 in DNA: TGTGCCAGCAGCTTAGTACGGGTGTGGACTGAAGCTTTCTTT.

V and J are TRBV16 and TRBJ2-3, with D hard to call. The CDR3 loop spans 14 amino acids. Germline V CDR1 and CDR2: KGHSY, FQNENV. V lost 1 base to trimming and J lost 7 bases, with 12 bases between them. CDR3 sequence (DNA): TGTGCCAGCAGCCAATGGGCCCTAACGAATACGCAGTATTTT. Translated, it gives CASSQWALTNTQYF.

The chain is built from TRBV4-1 and TRBJ1-2; weak D call: TRBD1 (5 bases). The CDR3 extends over 15 amino acids. CDR1 is MGHRA, CDR2 YSYEKL, per germline. The ends were cut back, 0 bases at V and 7 bases at J, with 15 bases in the middle. CDR3 residues: CASSQERDLTGGYTF. CDR3 sequence (DNA): TGCGCCAGCAGCCAAGAGAGGGACCTCACGGGTGGCTACACCTTC.

The chain uses TRBV27 and TRBJ2-3; the D gene is possibly TRBD1 (5 bases). Germline V gene lookup returns CDR1 MNHEY and CDR2 SMNVEV (reference sequence). This CDR3 contains 17 residues. The V gene lost 6 bases and the J gene lost 2 bases, with 21 bases spanning the gap. The CDR3 nucleotides read TGTGCCAGCAGCAGCGCCGGGTATCTCAGGGACACAGATACGCAGTATTTT. Its protein is CASSSAGYLRDTDTQYF.

The V call is TRBV5-1, the J call TRBJ2-1; the match to TRBD1 covers 10 bases. Per germline, CDR1 SGHRS and CDR2 YFSETQ. The length of the CDR3 is 15 residues. The V and J ends lost 4 bases and 4 bases, in that order; junction bases with no gene match: 5. In nucleotides, the CDR3 is TGCGCCAGCAGCGGGCCGGGACAGGGGTACAATGAGCAGTTCTTC. It is translated as CASSGPGQGYNEQFF.

A single count supports this clone. The genes are TRBV6-5 and TRBJ2-1; 9 bases map to TRBD2. CDR3 size: 15 residues. V lost 6 bases, J lost 5 bases, and 8 bases stayed unmatched. CDR1 is MNHEY and CDR2 is SVGAGI in the germline V gene. This CDR3 reads CASSLGLAFHNEQFF. The CDR3 DNA reads as TGTGCCAGCAGCCTGGGACTAGCATTCCACAATGAGCAGTTCTTC.